This entry concerns a single T cell receptor (beta chain). Its antigen is unknown. The entry originates in a study of beta chain features in type 1 diabetes. General study findings and limits: Diminished insertions and augmented deletions at VDJ junctions characterized type 1 diabetes patients.

CDR3 length: 18 amino acids. The germline V and J ends were trimmed by 0 bases and 6 bases, with 20 bases remaining between them. Germline-derived CDR1 and CDR2 are LGHNA and YSLEER. The sequenced template was cDNA made from the entire isolated RNA. Sequenced by immunoSEQ multiplex PCR; TCRdb stores in-frame clones only, minus some. The sample holds 450,000 or so clones, roughly 10% seen once. The clonotype was recovered from a woman younger than 35 in good health. Sequencing was done on a sample of naive CD4+ T cells from blood. The gene calls are TRBV4-3 and TRBJ2-2; a weak D match, TRBD2 (7 bases). CDR3 bases: TGCGCCAGCAGCCAAGAAGCCTTCGCGGGGGCCAACCCCGGGGAGCTGTTTTTT. The encoded protein is CASSQEAFAGANPGELFF.